In this sample, the clone carrying this TCR beta chain turned up once. Profiling relied on immunoSEQ multiplex PCR, and the TCRdb table lists in-frame clones only, not all of them. The sample contains about 94,000 clones, 75% to 95% of which appear only once. The data were taken from a study of control samples from healthy donors and cancer patients. The CDR3 sequence is 12 residues long. Looked up from germline, CDR1 is SGHVS and CDR2 is FQNEAQ. V shed 1 base and J shed 10 bases, with 10 bases lying between them. The V gene is TRBV7-8, the J gene TRBJ1-2; D not resolved. The sample was blood. The receptor was derived from a woman aged 18 to 35 in good health. The CDR3 region has the DNA TGTGCCAGCAGCTTAGAAGGTCCCCTCTACACCTTC. The encoded protein is CASSLEGPLYTF.